What follows are 14 T cell receptor beta chains derived from one specimen sequenced in a study of blood T cell repertoires in COVID-19 (dated by TCRdb to the early 2020s). Library preparation employed the immunoSEQ multiplex PCR assay. What TCRdb holds here is the immuneACCESS table cut down to in-frame rearrangements. Part of the clones is not present; checked against another copy, under half of the missing clones reflect an unresolved V gene, and the others are unexplained. The sample table records around 170,000 clones; 80% to 90% of these occur just once. Around 1.9% of the sample is in the top ten clones. Sample: peripheral blood. Receptors were obtained from a man aged 18 to 29 who had recovered from COVID-19.

This chain joins TRBV28 and TRBJ2-1, with 8 positions matching TRBD2. J gave up 0 bases and V 0 bases, and 7 bases lay outside the gene matches. This CDR3 region has 18 residues. Looked up from germline, CDR1 is MDHEN and CDR2 is SYDVKM. CDR3 DNA sequence: TGTGCCAGCAGTTTATGGGCCTGGAGCGGGGGCTCCTACAATGAGCAGTTCTTC. This translates into CASSLWAWSGGSYNEQFF.

The rearrangement links TRBV24-1 to TRBJ2-1; D is unclear. This CDR3 is 13 amino acids long. Germline CDR1 reads KGHDR; CDR2 reads SFDVKD. Between the trimmed V and J ends, which lost 4 bases and 5 bases, there was a span of 8 bases. The CDR3 DNA sequence: TGTGCCACCAGTGAGAGGAGACACAATGAGCAGTTCTTC. Translation: CATSERRHNEQFF.

V and J are TRBV27 and TRBJ2-1, with a tentative D call TRBD1 (6 bases). V was clipped by 4 bases and J by 5 bases, with 12 bases between them. The CDR3 contains 14 residues. CDR1 and CDR2 (germline): MNHEY, SMNVEV (reference sequence). CDR3 region: CASSWARGHNEQFF. DNA for the CDR3: TGTGCCAGCAGTTGGGCCAGGGGCCACAATGAGCAGTTCTTC.

The chain combines TRBV18 with TRBJ2-6; TRBD2 aligns across 12 bases. The trim removed 3 bases at V and 1 base at J, leaving 4 bases unmatched. CDR1 and CDR2 (germline): KGHSH, LQKENI. The CDR3 loop spans 18 amino acids. CDR3 sequence: CASSPPLAGGSGANVLTF. CDR3 DNA sequence: TGTGCCAGCTCACCCCCACTAGCGGGAGGTTCTGGGGCCAACGTCCTGACTTTC.

A remark on this clone: At one boundary the junction diverges from the germline segment, which might be a read error. The rearrangement uses TRBV9 and TRBJ2-5, with D possibly matching TRBD1 (7 bases). This CDR3 contains 14 residues. Germline-derived CDR1 and CDR2 are SGDLS and YYNGEE. DNA for the CDR3: TGTGCCAGCAGCGCGCAGGGGGGTCCCTCCCGTAGGAACTTC. Translating it yields CASSAQGGPSRRNF. Full variable domain (rest looked up from reference TRBV9 and TRBJ2-5): DSGVTQTPKHLITATGQRVTLRCSPRSGDLSVYWYQQSLDQGLQFLIQYYNGEERAKGNILERFSAQQFPDLHSELNLSSLELGDSALYFCASSAQGGPSRRNFGPGTRLLVL.

The chain links TRBV7-2 to TRBJ2-1; 9 bases agree with TRBD2. The J segment lost 7 bases and the V segment lost 3 bases, leaving 7 bases of the junction unmatched. The CDR3 is 15 residues long. The germline V gene encodes CDR1 SGHTA and CDR2 FQGNSA. The CDR3, as DNA: TGTGCCAGCAGCTTCCTTAGCGGGAGTAGGAATGAGCAGTTCTTC. Protein: CASSFLSGSRNEQFF. Full variable domain (outside the CDR3, taken from reference TRBV7-2 and TRBJ2-1): GAGVSQSPSNKVTEKGKDVELRCDPISGHTALYWYRQSLGQGLEFLIYFQGNSAPDKSGLPSDRFSAERTGGSVSTLTIQRTQQEDSAVYLCASSFLSGSRNEQFFGPGTRLTVL.

This chain connects TRBV6-5 to TRBJ2-2; maybe TRBD1 (6 bases). V was pared by 5 bases and J by 2 bases, with 12 bases between. The CDR3 spans 15 residues. The germline V gene encodes CDR1 MNHEY and CDR2 SVGAGI. This chain's CDR3 is CASSHPGHNTGELFF. DNA for the CDR3: TGTGCCAGCAGTCACCCGGGACACAACACCGGGGAGCTGTTTTTT.

V gene TRBV28 combines with J gene TRBJ2-1, with TRBD2 matching 10 bases. V shed 6 bases, J shed 6 bases, and the junction held 8 bases outside the gene matches. This CDR3 has 15 residues. Germline V CDR1 and CDR2: MDHEN, SYDVKM. The CDR3 nucleotides read TGTGCCAGCAGCCCTAGCGGGAGTGGTACCAATGAGCAGTTCTTC. This encodes CASSPSGSGTNEQFF.

The chain carries TRBV15 and TRBJ2-2; 10 bases map to TRBD1. J lost 5 bases, V lost 3 bases, and 0 bases had no gene match. The CDR3 consists of 14 residues. Germline values: CDR1 LNHNV, CDR2 YYDKDF (reference sequence). Written as DNA, the CDR3 is TGTGCCACCAGCAGGGGACAGGGGACCGGGGAGCTGTTTTTT. As protein: CATSRGQGTGELFF.

This clone was detected only a few times. V and J are TRBV27 and TRBJ1-1; the D gene is possibly TRBD1 (5 bases). The CDR3 extends over 11 amino acids. V was trimmed by 9 bases and J by 11 bases, leaving 16 bases between them. The germline CDR1 and CDR2 sequences are MNHEY and SMNVEV (reference sequence). The CDR3 DNA sequence: TGTGCCAGAGGAATCCCCCGGGGGGCTTTCTTT. The encoded protein is CARGIPRGAFF.

The rearrangement joins TRBV6-5 to TRBJ1-2, with 9 nucleotides matching TRBD1. The CDR3 runs to 12 residues. CDR1 and CDR2 from the germline V gene are MNHEY and SVGAGI. V lost 10 bases, J lost 10 bases, and 10 bases stayed unmatched. CDR3 nucleotides: TGTGCCACGGGGGGACAGGGTTGGTACTACACCTTC. It yields the protein CATGGQGWYYTF.

J is TRBJ1-6 and V is TRBV2; D is unresolved. Germline V gene data show CDR1 as SNHLY and CDR2 as FYNNEI. The CDR3 runs 11 residues. V was pared by 5 bases and J by 13 bases, with 9 bases between. The CDR3 is CASSSRGPLHF. CDR3 bases: TGTGCCAGCAGTTCCCGAGGCCCCCTCCACTTT.

This sequence joins TRBV18 and TRBJ2-3; D perhaps matches TRBD1 (5 bases). Trimming cost V 2 bases and J 4 bases, with 10 bases left between them. Germline-derived CDR1 and CDR2 are KGHSH and LQKENI. The CDR3 contains 14 residues. The DNA of the CDR3 is TGTGCCAGCTCACCATCCTTAGGGGCAGATACGCAGTATTTT. The encoded protein is CASSPSLGADTQYF.

The CDR3 sequence is CASSLRTKRNEQFF. The CDR3 nucleotides are TGTGCCAGCAGCTTGCGGACAAAGCGCAATGAGCAGTTCTTC. V gene TRBV5-6 combines with J gene TRBJ2-1; possibly TRBD1 for D (5 bases). Trimming pared 1 base from V and 6 bases from J, leaving 11 bases between. Germline loops: CDR1 SGHDT, CDR2 YYEEEE. The CDR3 covers 14 residues.